This is a list of T cell receptor beta chains from one sample in a study of kidney transplant recipient with SARS-CoV-2 infection. Via MiXCR, TCRdb re-called the reads, giving one row per CDR3 protein. Of approximately 240,000 distinct CDR3 sequences in the sample, about 28% were seen once. The starting material was a blood sample, obtained at baseline and on day 111 from a kidney transplant recipient. The source of these receptors is a male patient in his thirties who had COVID-19 and was a kidney transplant recipient. Some T cells may have originated in the graft donor. Each CDR3 is given without its conserved first and last residue.

TRBV19,ASNTSPERAF
TRBV27,ASSPGQGANEQY
TRBV30,AWSTLTRNPSNEQF
TRBV21-1,ASSKLLAGDTQY
TRBV27,ASSLMLASDTQY
TRBV5-4,ASSGQGLYGYT
TRBV2,ASSVQGRGRAF
TRBV20-1,SADRGPGEQF
TRBV20-1,SAIHGGSTDTQY
TRBV2,ACRPTSGGHNEQF
TRBV7-9,ASSLDGGNTDTQY
TRBV5-6,ASSTTGSNSGNTIY
TRBV24-1,ATSDTPGQGLNTQY
TRBV5-1,ASSFSLAGAGNEQY
TRBV4-1,ASSQEARRNYNEQF
TRBV5-5,ASSFRDKYNEQF
TRBV2,ASTGGRTGTSGSLDTQY
TRBV19,ASSMGETNRKTYGYT
TRBV12-2,ASRCNGTPRKTCGYT
TRBV7-9,ASSSERYHGKTYGYT
TRBV5-1,ASSLIPGLGNEQF
TRBV6-8,ASSSKGPEQF
TRBV3-1,ASSQGHTLRRTYGYT
TRBV24-1,ATSSGRVTNEQF
TRBV6-1,ASSGVLSMRKTYGYT
TRBV6-2/TRBV6-3,ASSASLCIGKTYGYT
TRBV6-4,AGSKRCSHGKTYGYT
TRBV7-2,ASSKGSRDGKTYGYT
TRBV5-1,ASAERSLETRY
TRBV7-7,ASSVSVKCRKTYGYT
TRBV27,ASSLNRGEGEQY
TRBV18,ASSPSRVSNEQF
TRBV29-1,SVEEWNEQF
TRBV7-2,ASSPFTRDGKTYGYT
TRBV4-2,ASSQEKLAADTQY
TRBV9,ASSRRAAPDSPLH
TRBV25-1,ASSPSTGNTEAF
TRBV6-4,AAVNPRAGEVQSHEQF
TRBV7-2,TSSLARGTGELF
TRBV5-5,ASGAYGMSPLH
TRBV7-9,ASSRVKYHGKTYGYT
TRBV5-6,ASSFMSDGYT